This entry features one T cell receptor beta chain sequence. This sample is drawn from a study of blood T cell repertoires in COVID-19. Libraries were prepared by immunoSEQ multiplex PCR; TCRdb keeps only in-frame clonotypes and omits some of them. Here the sample spans approximately 210,000 clones, 84% being singletons. CDR1 MNHNY and CDR2 SVGAGI come from the germline V gene (reference sequence). The CDR3 runs to 14 residues. Trimming removed 5 bases from V and 4 bases from J; junction bases left unmatched: 7. The sequence was collected from a woman in her 70s with active or convalescent COVID-19. The sequenced sample was peripheral blood. The chain combines TRBV6-6 with TRBJ1-2; 7 nucleotides line up with TRBD1. Written as DNA, the CDR3 is TGTGCCAGCAGTACCGGACAGGTCGGCTATGGCTACACCTTC. Amino acids: CASSTGQVGYGYTF.